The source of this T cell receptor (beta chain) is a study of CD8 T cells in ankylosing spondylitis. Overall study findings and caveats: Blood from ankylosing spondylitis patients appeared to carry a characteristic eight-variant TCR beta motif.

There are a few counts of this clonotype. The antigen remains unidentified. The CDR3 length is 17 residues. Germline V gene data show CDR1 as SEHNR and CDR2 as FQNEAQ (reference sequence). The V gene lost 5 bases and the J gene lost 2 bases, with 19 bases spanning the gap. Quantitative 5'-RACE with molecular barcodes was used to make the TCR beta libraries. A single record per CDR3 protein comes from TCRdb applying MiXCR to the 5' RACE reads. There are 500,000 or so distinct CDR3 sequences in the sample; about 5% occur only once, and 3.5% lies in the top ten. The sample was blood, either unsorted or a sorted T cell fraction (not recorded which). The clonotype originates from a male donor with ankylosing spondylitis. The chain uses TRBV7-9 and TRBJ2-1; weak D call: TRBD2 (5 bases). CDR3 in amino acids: CASSPLVGRRPYNEQFF. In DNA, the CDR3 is TGTGCCAGCAGCCCGCTGGTGGGCCGGAGGCCCTACAATGAGCAGTTCTTC.